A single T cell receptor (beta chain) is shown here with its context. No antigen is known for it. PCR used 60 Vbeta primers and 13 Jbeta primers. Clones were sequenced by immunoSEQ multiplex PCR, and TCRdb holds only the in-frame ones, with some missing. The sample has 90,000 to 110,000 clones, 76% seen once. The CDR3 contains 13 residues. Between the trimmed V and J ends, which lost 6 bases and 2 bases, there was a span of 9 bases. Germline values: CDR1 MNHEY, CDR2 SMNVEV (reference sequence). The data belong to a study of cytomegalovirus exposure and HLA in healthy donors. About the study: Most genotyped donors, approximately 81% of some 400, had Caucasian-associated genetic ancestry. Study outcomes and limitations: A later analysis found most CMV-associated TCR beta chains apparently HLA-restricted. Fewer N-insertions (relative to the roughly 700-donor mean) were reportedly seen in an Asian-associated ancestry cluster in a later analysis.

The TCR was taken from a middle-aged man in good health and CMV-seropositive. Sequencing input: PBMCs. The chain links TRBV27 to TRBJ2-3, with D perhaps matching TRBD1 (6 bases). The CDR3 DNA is TGTGCCAGCAGGAGGGGGACCACAGATACGCAGTATTTT. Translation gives CASRRGTTDTQYF.